What follows is one T cell receptor delta chain and its context. As yet, its antigen is unknown. A far more abundant clone sits one base away, making this likely a read error. Different DNA sequences within this sample yield the same CDR3. TCRdb re-called the multiplex PCR reads using CATT. The sample carries roughly 90,000 delta-chain clones, approximately 1.4% recorded once. The data belong to a study of γδ T cells in repeated Plasmodium falciparum infection. Overall study results and limits: Over time and infection, Vgamma9/Vdelta2+ repertoires remained highly stable and polyclonal.

Gammadelta T cells were flow-sorted from PBMC into Vgamma9/Vdelta2+ and Vdelta2-negative populations for bulk analysis. V lost 3 bases to trimming and J lost 0 bases, with 17 bases between them. CDR1 is GEAIGNYY and CDR2 is EKD in the germline V gene. The CDR3 runs to 19 residues. This sequence was found in a pool of human donors (malaria-infected and uninfected, not separated). The rearrangement joins TRDV2 to TRDJ3; the D gene is possibly TRDD3 (6 bases). TCRdb lists no J gene, so it was determined here by aligning the DNA to germline. The material sequenced was gamma-delta T cells from blood. CDR3 residues: CACDSILGLPSWDTRQMFF. The CDR3 DNA follows: TGTGCCTGTGACTCTATACTGGGCCTCCCCTCCTGGGACACCCGACAGATGTTTTTC.